Shown below are 16 T cell receptor beta chains from a single sample sequenced in a study of shared clonotypes between healthy human individuals. The naive CD8 population came from CD45RO-negative cells selected for CCR7, without terminally differentiated effector memory CD45RA+ cells. Profiling relied on immunoSEQ multiplex PCR, and the TCRdb table lists in-frame clones only, not all of them. The sample shows about 2.1 million clones, approximately 92% of them seen only once. Input material: naive CD8+ T cells from PBMCs. Source of these receptors: a man between 18 and 29 years old in good health. Some clones in this sample may be carry-over from other donors' samples.

This clone was counted a single time. The chain combines TRBV7-9 with TRBJ2-5, with D possibly matching TRBD2 (5 bases). From germline, CDR1 is SEHNR and CDR2 FQNEAQ (reference sequence). V was trimmed by 0 bases and J by 5 bases, leaving 16 bases between them. This CDR3 contains 16 residues. CDR3 region: CASSLAVGVLGETQYF. CDR3 coding DNA: TGTGCCAGCAGCTTAGCTGTGGGAGTCCTGGGGGAGACCCAGTACTTC.

The rearrangement uses TRBV10-3 and TRBJ2-3; 11 bases match TRBD2. Germline V gene data show CDR1 as ENHRY and CDR2 as SYGVKD. V trimming: 6 bases; J trimming: 0 bases; junction bases outside the gene matches: 8. CDR3 size: 17 residues. This CDR3 is CAIRALIAGGSTDTQYF. The CDR3 nucleotides read TGTGCCATCAGGGCATTAATAGCGGGAGGGAGCACAGATACGCAGTATTTT.

The V gene is TRBV5-1, the J gene TRBJ2-1; perhaps TRBD2 as D (5 bases). The CDR3 is made up of 14 amino acids. CDR1 and CDR2 (germline): SGHRS, YFSETQ. V was shortened by 4 bases and J by 4 bases, with 12 bases between the two germline ends. CDR3 in amino acids: CASSGKSGYNEQFF. CDR3 bases: TGCGCCAGCAGCGGGAAAAGCGGTTACAATGAGCAGTTCTTC.

This chain links TRBV28 with TRBJ1-1; D unresolved. Trimming left V 6 bases short and J 4 bases short, with 9 bases between. CDR1 and CDR2 (germline): MDHEN, SYDVKM. The CDR3 is made up of 12 amino acids. CDR3 sequence: CASRAGGTEAFF. CDR3 in DNA: TGTGCCAGCAGAGCCGGAGGCACTGAAGCTTTCTTT.

The chain employs TRBV29-1 and TRBJ2-3, with 10 positions matching TRBD2. CDR1 and CDR2 (germline): SQVTM, ANQGSEA. The CDR3 has 14 residues. V lost 1 base to trimming and J lost 7 bases; unmatched junction nucleotides: 5. The CDR3 bases are TGCAGCGTTGAAGGTAGCGGGAGGCGGTATACGCAGTATTTT. This gives the protein CSVEGSGRRYTQYF.

This sequence joins TRBV7-9 and TRBJ2-7, with 9 bases lining up with TRBD1. V lost 5 bases and J lost 5; bases outside the gene matches: 4. The CDR3 contains 13 residues. Germline CDR1 reads SEHNR; CDR2 reads FQNEAQ (reference sequence). This CDR3 reads CASSPWDRDEQYF. CDR3 DNA sequence: TGTGCCAGCAGCCCCTGGGACAGGGACGAGCAGTACTTC. Combining the CDR3 with reference TRBV7-9 and TRBJ2-7 gives the whole variable domain DTGVSQNPRHKITKRGQNVTFRCDPISEHNRLYWYRQTLGQGPEFLTYFQNEAQLEKSRLLSDRFSAERPKGSFSTLEIQRTEQGDSAMYLCASSPWDRDEQYFGPGTRLTVT.

This clone was recorded once. The chain recombines TRBV6-5 with TRBJ2-1, with D possibly matching TRBD1 (5 bases). The length of the CDR3 is 12 residues. Trimming cost V 6 bases and J 9 bases, with 12 bases left between them. The V gene's germline CDR1 is MNHEY and CDR2 SVGAGI. The CDR3 spells CASRGLVGEQFF. The CDR3 DNA reads as TGTGCCAGCAGGGGGCTAGTCGGTGAGCAGTTCTTC.

The chain recombines TRBV6-1 with TRBJ2-7; D ambiguous. The germline gives CDR1 MNHNS, CDR2 SASEGT. The V end was cut by 2 bases, the J end by 3 bases, with 8 bases between. The CDR3 sequence is 13 residues long. The CDR3 coding sequence is TGTGCCAGCAGTGAACAGAACCACTACGAGCAGTACTTC. Encoded protein: CASSEQNHYEQYF.

This chain connects TRBV11-2 to TRBJ2-7; 7 bases line up with TRBD1. V was clipped by 6 bases and J by 7 bases; unmatched bases: 9. CDR1 is SGHAT, CDR2 FQNNGV, per germline. The CDR3 length is 13 residues. In nucleotides, the CDR3 is TGTGCCAGCAGATCCGGGACAGCTTGGGAGCAGTACTTC. Translation: CASRSGTAWEQYF. Full variable domain (remainder filled in from reference TRBV11-2 and TRBJ2-7): EAGVAQSPRYKIIEKRQSVAFWCNPISGHATLYWYQQILGQGPKLLIQFQNNGVVDDSQLPKDRFSAERLKGVDSTLKIQPAKLEDSAVYLCASRSGTAWEQYFGPGTRLTVT.

V gene TRBV7-9 combines with J gene TRBJ2-3, with 11 positions matching TRBD2. CDR3 length: 18 amino acids. Trimming removed 5 bases from V and 2 bases from J; junction bases left unmatched: 12. In germline, CDR1 is SEHNR, CDR2 FQNEAQ (reference sequence). CDR3 sequence (DNA): TGTGCCAGCAGCCCAGGCCCTCTAGCGGGAGGTAACACAGATACGCAGTATTTT. This sequence encodes CASSPGPLAGGNTDTQYF. The full variable domain, with the rest looked up from reference TRBV7-9 and TRBJ2-3, is DTGVSQNPRHKITKRGQNVTFRCDPISEHNRLYWYRQTLGQGPEFLTYFQNEAQLEKSRLLSDRFSAERPKGSFSTLEIQRTEQGDSAMYLCASSPGPLAGGNTDTQYFGPGTRLTVL.

V is TRBV5-3 and J is TRBJ2-5; possibly TRBD1 for D (6 bases). TRBV5-3 is flagged as an ORF with uncertain function. This CDR3 spans 13 amino acids. V lost 0 bases to trimming and J lost 10 bases, with 13 bases between them. The CDR3 DNA reads TGTGCCAGAAGCTTGGGGGCCCAACAGGGCCAGTACTTC. Residues: CARSLGAQQGQYF.

This chain links TRBV7-3 with TRBJ1-1, with D uncertain. This CDR3 spans 14 amino acids. CDR1 and CDR2 from the germline V gene are SGHTA and FQGTGA. The germline V and J ends were trimmed by 0 bases and 7 bases, with 12 bases remaining between them. The DNA of the CDR3 is TGTGCCAGCAGCTTAACGGCCCGAATCGATGAAGCTTTCTTT. This encodes CASSLTARIDEAFF. Drawing the rest from reference TRBV7-3 and TRBJ1-1, the complete variable domain is GAGVSQTPSNKVTEKGKYVELRCDPISGHTALYWYRQSLGQGPEFLIYFQGTGAADDSGLPNDRFFAVRPEGSVSTLKIQRTERGDSAVYLCASSLTARIDEAFFGQGTRLTVV.

The chain employs TRBV27 and TRBJ1-2; no reliable D call. Trimming cost V 5 bases and J 3 bases, with 13 bases left between them. CDR1 is MNHEY, CDR2 SMNVEV, per germline (reference sequence). The CDR3 extends over 14 amino acids. CDR3 residues: CASSQTSYDYGYTF. The CDR3 nucleotides read TGTGCCAGCAGTCAAACTTCGTACGACTATGGCTACACCTTC.

The chain carries TRBV27 and TRBJ1-2; D is unresolved. The length of the CDR3 is 13 residues. Trimming took off 4 bases at V and 11 bases at J, with 17 bases between the two ends. CDR1 is MNHEY, CDR2 SMNVEV, per germline (reference sequence). DNA of the CDR3: TGTGCCAGCAGTTCCGGAACGCTCCCTGGATACACCTTC. It translates to CASSSGTLPGYTF.

The rearrangement joins TRBV28 to TRBJ2-7, with 11 positions matching TRBD1. Trimming removed 6 bases from V and 5 bases from J; junction bases left unmatched: 12. Germline values: CDR1 MDHEN, CDR2 SYDVKM. CDR3 length: 16 residues. CDR3 coding DNA: TGTGCCAGCAGAAACCTCGGACAGGGGGCCAGAGACGAGCAGTACTTC. This translates into CASRNLGQGARDEQYF.

This clone appeared a few times. V is TRBV7-9 and J is TRBJ2-1, with 15 nucleotides matching TRBD2. This CDR3 spans 17 amino acids. V shed 5 bases and J 4 bases; nucleotides not matched to a gene: 6. The germline gives CDR1 SEHNR, CDR2 FQNEAQ (reference sequence). CDR3 sequence: CASSATGTSGRYNEQFF. The CDR3 nucleotides are TGTGCCAGCAGCGCGACCGGGACTAGCGGGAGGTACAATGAGCAGTTCTTC.